A selection of T cell receptor beta chains follows, all from one sample in a study of T cells after yellow fever vaccination. TCRdb processed the 5' RACE reads anew with MiXCR; each CDR3 protein has one entry. Of approximately 300,000 distinct CDR3 sequences listed, 8% to 10% are singletons. The sample in question was PBMCs, obtained on the day of the first yellow fever vaccination. The receptor source for this set is a man aged 18 to 35 who received the YFV17D yellow fever vaccine. The CDR3 runs from the conserved cysteine through the conserved F or W. Fields, in order: clone size, V gene, J gene, D gene, CDR3 protein, CDR3 DNA. A D gene is named only where the DNA matches it firmly. Size is stated for part of the rows, as once, few or many counts, or as a class when the clone is expanded.

.	TRBV5-1	TRBJ1-6	TRBD1	CASSPGQGGSPLHF	TGCGCCAGCAGCCCAGGACAGGGTGGTTCACCCCTCCACTTT
few	TRBV20-1	TRBJ2-1	.	CSARAGRLSSYNEQFF	TGCAGTGCTAGGGCGGGACGCCTTAGCTCCTACAATGAGCAGTTCTTC
few	TRBV2	TRBJ2-1	TRBD1	CASSERGDRVKQFF	TGTGCCAGCAGTGAAAGGGGGGACAGGGTGAAACAGTTCTTC
.	TRBV20-1	TRBJ2-2	TRBD2	CSARDVDGSGENTGELFF	TGCAGTGCTAGAGACGTCGATGGCAGCGGGGAGAACACCGGGGAGCTGTTTTTT
few	TRBV12-3/TRBV12-4	TRBJ2-1	TRBD2	CASSRTSGYNEQFF	TGTGCCAGCAGTCGGACTAGCGGTTACAATGAGCAGTTCTTC
.	TRBV7-6	TRBJ2-1	.	CASSPRWGLHNEQFF	TGTGCCAGCAGCCCCCGATGGGGACTGCACAATGAGCAGTTCTTC
many	TRBV6-4	TRBJ2-3	TRBD2	CASSVLAGGGDTQYF	TGTGCCAGCAGTGTACTAGCGGGGGGTGGAGATACGCAGTATTTT
.	TRBV12-3/TRBV12-4	TRBJ2-1	TRBD2	CASRLLAGSYNEQFF	TGTGCCAGCAGGCTGCTAGCGGGCTCCTACAATGAGCAGTTCTTC
few	TRBV5-1	TRBJ2-3	TRBD2	CATKTGLETDTQYF	TGCGCCACCAAAACAGGACTAGAGACAGATACGCAGTATTTT
few	TRBV5-1	TRBJ1-5	.	CASSFGPQDQPQHF	TGCGCCAGCAGCTTCGGACCCCAGGATCAGCCCCAGCATTTT
.	TRBV12-3/TRBV12-4	TRBJ2-6	.	CARGPIASGANVLTF	TGTGCCAGGGGGCCGATAGCATCTGGGGCCAACGTCCTGACTTTC
few	TRBV20-1	TRBJ1-6	TRBD1	CSARGLGQGSSRSPLHF	TGCAGTGCTAGAGGACTTGGACAGGGAAGTTCGCGGTCACCCCTCCACTTT
.	TRBV4-2	TRBJ2-1	.	CASSQAKGSEQFF	TGTGCCAGCAGCCAAGCTAAGGGTAGTGAGCAGTTCTTC
.	TRBV29-1	TRBJ2-1	TRBD1	CSYGTGYNEQFF	TGCAGCTACGGGACAGGGTACAATGAGCAGTTCTTC
few	TRBV6-2/TRBV6-3	TRBJ2-1	.	CASSSNRVNEQFF	TGTGCCAGCAGTTCTAACAGGGTCAATGAGCAGTTCTTC
.	TRBV20-1	TRBJ2-3	TRBD2	CSAHSAGGGTDTQYF	TGCAGTGCTCATTCTGCGGGGGGAGGAACAGATACGCAGTATTTT
many	TRBV4-1	TRBJ1-2	.	CASSQVFPLFGNIGAGYTF	TGCGCCAGCAGCCAAGTCTTCCCTTTGTTCGGGAATATCGGTGCGGGCTACACCTTC
few	TRBV4-1	TRBJ2-1	.	CASSRYTGGNEQFF	TGCGCCAGCAGCCGTTATACCGGTGGCAATGAGCAGTTCTTC
few	TRBV6-5	TRBJ2-1	.	CASSPWRGEQFF	TGTGCCAGCAGTCCCTGGCGAGGTGAGCAGTTCTTC
.	TRBV19	TRBJ2-5	TRBD2	CASSMERGRQETQYF	TGTGCCAGTAGTATGGAGCGGGGACGACAAGAGACCCAGTACTTC